A single sample gave rise to the 2 T cell receptor beta chains below, sequenced in a study of T cell responses to AZD1222 COVID-19 vaccine (dated by TCRdb to the early 2020s). In the paper's terms, the time point label means: about 28 days (+/-7) after the second vaccine dose. Library creation used the immunoSEQ multiplex PCR assay. Imported from immuneACCESS, the table was reduced by TCRdb to in-frame sequences with V and J called. These copies leave out some clones; in studies compared against another copy, an unresolved V gene accounts for under half, and the cause of the remainder is not known. The sample table contains roughly 190,000 clones; only one count was recorded for about 89% of them. The ten top clones hold roughly 3.5% of the sample. The sequencing here drew on peripheral blood, taken 28 days after the second AZD1222 dose. The receptors derive from an adult who received the AZD1222 COVID-19 vaccine.

This clone has a count of ten or more. The V and J genes are TRBV19 and TRBJ1-6, with D tentatively TRBD1 (5 bases). The CDR3 spans 15 residues. Germline V lookup: CDR1 LNHDA, CDR2 SQIVND (reference sequence). Trimming took off 3 bases at V and 6 bases at J, with 12 bases between the two ends. The CDR3 sequence is CASSIAQGSNSPLHF. In nucleotides, the CDR3 is TGTGCCAGTAGTATTGCCCAGGGATCTAATTCACCCCTCCACTTT.

This sequence joins TRBV28 and TRBJ2-5; D possibly matches TRBD1 or TRBD2 (5 bases each). Germline CDR1 is MDHEN and CDR2 is SYDVKM. There are 16 residues in the CDR3. The germline V and J ends were trimmed by 3 bases and 6 bases, with 20 bases remaining between them. This chain's CDR3 is CASSFRWPQGGQTQYF. Written as DNA, the CDR3 is TGTGCCAGCAGTTTTCGCTGGCCTCAGGGCGGGCAGACCCAGTACTTC.